The source of this T cell receptor beta chain is a study of preoperative IRX-2 immunotherapy in early breast cancer. Only in-frame clones appear in the TCRdb table, and some are missing; sequencing was by immunoSEQ multiplex PCR. The sample has 20,000 to 30,000 clones; 85% to 95% are singletons. The treatment was: preoperative locoregional IRX-2 cytokine immunotherapy. V was trimmed by 7 bases and J by 3 bases, leaving 20 bases between them. Germline V gives CDR1 MNHNY, CDR2 SVGAGI (reference sequence). The CDR3 length is 16 residues. The V and J genes are TRBV6-6 and TRBJ2-3, with TRBD1 as a possible D gene (5 bases). The sequencing used tumor tissue, collected after IRX-2 immunotherapy. This clonotype was sampled from a human donor with breast cancer. The CDR3 sequence: CASTPEEQDPTDTQYF. The DNA for the CDR3 is TGTGCCAGCACCCCAGAGGAACAGGACCCTACAGATACGCAGTATTTT.